The sequence of this T cell receptor beta chain was determined in a study of cytotoxic CD8 clonotypes in ibrutinib-treated CLL. Study-level results: Clonality (at baseline) was higher than in age-matched healthy donors and tracked circulating CD8+ T-cell counts. Collection times varied between progressing and sustained-remission patients.

As for this clone: Its antigen is currently unknown.

The assay was immunoSEQ multiplex PCR, and TCRdb's table has in-frame clones only and misses some. The sample has about 250,000 clones; 60% to 75% are singletons. The V segment lost 5 bases and the J segment 8 bases; nucleotides outside the gene matches: 10. CDR3 length equals 15 residues. From germline, CDR1 is SGHVS and CDR2 FQNEAQ. The clonotype was recovered from a human donor with chronic lymphocytic leukemia. V gene TRBV7-8 combines with J gene TRBJ1-1; 11 bases are shared with TRBD1. This specimen was PBMCs, taken after 24 months of ibrutinib treatment. The CDR3 DNA sequence: TGTGCCAGCAGCCCGGACAGGGGGCCGACCGGGGAAGCTTTCTTT. Its translation is CASSPDRGPTGEAFF.